Listed here are 20 T cell receptor beta chains from one sample, sequenced in a study of blood T cell repertoires in COVID-19. Clones were read by immunoSEQ multiplex PCR, and TCRdb kept only the in-frame ones, dropping some. The profile shows 100,000 to 150,000 clones, 60% to 80% of them singletons. The sequenced sample consisted of peripheral blood. The receptor set was obtained from a man older than 75 with COVID-19, enrolled during active disease.

This clone was recorded once. This rearrangement joins TRBV7-8 to TRBJ1-1; no clear D gene. CDR1 is SGHVS, CDR2 FQNEAQ, per germline. Trimming shortened V by 5 bases and J by 9 bases, and 16 bases separated the two germline ends. This CDR3 comprises 13 residues. The CDR3 DNA is TGTGCCAGCAGCCCACACAAAATCCCGAAAGCTTTCTTT. It is translated as CASSPHKIPKAFF.

DNA for the CDR3: TGTGCCAGCAGTTTATCGGGGATGATCAATCAGCCCCAGCATTTT. It yields the protein CASSLSGMINQPQHF. The rearrangement links TRBV28 to TRBJ1-5; D is ambiguous. The V end lost 1 base, the J end lost 3 bases, and 10 bases lay between the germline ends. The CDR3 loop spans 15 amino acids. Germline CDR1 reads MDHEN; CDR2 reads SYDVKM.

The genes are TRBV30 and TRBJ2-1; possible D gene TRBD1, 5 bases. The CDR3 runs 17 residues. Trimming left V 5 bases short and J 1 base short, with 21 bases between. Germline lookup yields CDR1 GTSNPN and CDR2 SVGIG (reference sequence). CDR3 protein: CAWSGNAGPTSYNEQFF. The CDR3 DNA follows: TGTGCCTGGTCAGGGAATGCTGGCCCGACGTCCTACAATGAGCAGTTCTTC.

This clone has only a few counts. The V and J genes are TRBV19 and TRBJ2-3; tentative D call: TRBD1 (6 bases). Trimming removed 3 bases at V and 2 bases at J, with 15 bases between. This CDR3 region has 16 residues. Germline V gives CDR1 LNHDA, CDR2 SQIVND (reference sequence). This CDR3 is CASSIPNRVTTDTQYF. DNA for the CDR3: TGTGCCAGTAGTATTCCGAACAGGGTTACCACAGATACGCAGTATTTT.

The chain joins TRBV20-1 to TRBJ2-7, with TRBD2 as a possible D gene (5 bases). V lost 3 bases and J 2 bases, leaving 23 bases between the germline ends. Germline V gene data show CDR1 as DFQATT and CDR2 as SNEGSKA (reference sequence). The CDR3 contains 17 residues. CDR3 loop: CSASGSPYGGGTYEQYF. The DNA of the CDR3 is TGCAGTGCTAGTGGATCCCCATACGGCGGAGGCACCTACGAGCAGTACTTC.

This chain connects TRBV6-5 to TRBJ2-3; 11 nucleotides line up with TRBD2. The CDR3 length is 15 residues. CDR1 and CDR2 from the germline V gene are MNHEY and SVGAGI. Germline trimming cut 5 bases from V and 1 base from J; bases unmatched to any gene: 2. The CDR3 protein is CASSPSGRRTDTQYF. The CDR3 region has the DNA TGTGCCAGCAGTCCTAGCGGGAGGCGCACAGATACGCAGTATTTT.

This clone was picked up a small number of times. The chain is built from TRBV5-8 and TRBJ2-2; a possible D gene is TRBD2 (6 bases). This CDR3 has 16 amino acids. The V gene's germline CDR1 is SGHTS and CDR2 YDEGEE. Between the trimmed V and J ends, which lost 0 bases and 4 bases, there was a span of 13 bases. CDR3 protein: CASSLARLARTGELFF. DNA for the CDR3: TGTGCCAGCAGCTTGGCTCGGCTAGCGCGCACCGGGGAGCTGTTTTTT.

The V gene is TRBV28, the J gene TRBJ1-5; D remains unclear. CDR1 is MDHEN, CDR2 SYDVKM, per germline. This CDR3 contains 12 residues. V lost 9 bases, J lost 0 bases, and 6 bases lay in between. Here the CDR3 DNA reads TGTGCCAGTAGAGGTAGCAATCAGCCCCAGCATTTT. Protein product: CASRGSNQPQHF.

This clone was detected only a few times. This chain connects TRBV25-1 to TRBJ1-6; maybe TRBD1 (5 bases). The CDR3 is 15 amino acids. Germline loops: CDR1 MGHDK, CDR2 SYGVNS. V was pared by 4 bases and J by 10 bases, with 17 bases between. CDR3 residues: CASSAPLGVSSPLHF. The CDR3 coding sequence is TGTGCCAGCAGTGCTCCTCTAGGGGTTAGCTCACCCCTCCACTTT.

The chain combines TRBV29-1 with TRBJ1-4, with 9 bases fitting TRBD1. The CDR3 is 15 residues long. V gave up 7 bases and J gave up 0 bases; unmatched junction bases: 6. The V gene's germline CDR1 is SQVTM and CDR2 ANQGSEA. CDR3 in amino acids: CSGLRTGATNEKLFF. In nucleotides, the CDR3 is TGCAGCGGATTGAGGACAGGGGCAACTAATGAAAAACTGTTTTTT. Supplemented by reference TRBV29-1 and TRBJ1-4, the full variable domain reads SAVISQKPSRDICQRGTSLTIQCQVDSQVTMMFWYRQQPGQSLTLIATANQGSEATYESGFVIDKFPISRPNLTFSTLTVSNMSPEDSSIYLCSGLRTGATNEKLFFGSGTQLSVL.

This sequence joins TRBV9 and TRBJ2-7, with 10 nucleotides matching TRBD1. CDR3 size: 16 residues. Germline loops: CDR1 SGDLS, CDR2 YYNGEE. V gave up 0 bases and J gave up 2 bases; unmatched junction bases: 5. The CDR3 protein is CASSVGPGTGAYEQYF. The CDR3 nucleotides are TGTGCCAGCAGCGTAGGGCCTGGGACAGGGGCCTACGAGCAGTACTTC.

J is TRBJ1-5 and V is TRBV6-5; the D is unclear. CDR3 size: 13 residues. V lost 5 bases to trimming and J lost 7 bases, with 12 bases between them. The V gene's germline CDR1 is MNHEY and CDR2 SVGAGI. CDR3 amino acids: CASSRNRGQPQHF. DNA of the CDR3: TGTGCCAGCAGTCGAAACCGAGGGCAGCCCCAGCATTTT.

Written as DNA, the CDR3 is TGTGCCACCACGACAGGGGGCTTTTACGAGCAGTACTTC. Its translation: CATTTGGFYEQYF. The J gene is TRBJ2-7, the V gene TRBV28; 10 bases line up with TRBD1. This CDR3 has 13 amino acids. The V gene end was trimmed by 10 bases and the J gene end by 4 bases; junction bases not matched to a gene: 7. In germline, CDR1 is MDHEN, CDR2 SYDVKM.

This clone was seen only once. This chain uses TRBV7-9 with TRBJ1-1, with D possibly matching TRBD1 (5 bases). The germline V and J ends were trimmed by 4 bases and 8 bases, with 14 bases remaining between them. Germline CDR1 is SEHNR and CDR2 is FQNEAQ (reference sequence). This CDR3 spans 13 amino acids. The DNA of the CDR3 is TGTGCCAGCAGCTCGGGGGAGGGTCCCGAAGCTTTCTTT. Its protein product is CASSSGEGPEAFF.

The CDR3 coding sequence is TGTGCCAGCAGCTTGGGGCGGGTGGATTTCACTGAAGCTTTCTTT. Translation: CASSLGRVDFTEAFF. The V call is TRBV5-5, the J call TRBJ1-1; no clear D gene. The V end lost 0 bases, the J end lost 4 bases, and 13 bases lay between the germline ends. The germline CDR1 and CDR2 sequences are SGHKS and YYEKEE (reference sequence). The CDR3 sequence is 15 residues long.

The chain carries TRBV5-1 and TRBJ2-3, with TRBD2 matching 8 bases. Germline V gives CDR1 SGHRS, CDR2 YFSETQ. Trimming took 4 bases from V and 1 from J; bases not matched to a gene: 8. This CDR3 has 16 residues. CDR3 residues: CASSQASGSGTDTQYF. DNA for the CDR3: TGCGCCAGCAGCCAGGCGAGCGGGAGTGGCACAGATACGCAGTATTTT.

This clone has just a few counts. The chain combines TRBV28 with TRBJ2-1; 8 bases match TRBD2. The CDR3 has 17 residues. In germline, CDR1 is MDHEN, CDR2 SYDVKM. Trimming took 4 bases from V and 3 from J; bases not matched to a gene: 11. CDR3 nucleotide sequence: TGTGCCAGCAGTTCCCCGATAGCGGGGCAAGACTACAATGAGCAGTTCTTC. Translation gives CASSSPIAGQDYNEQFF.

The chain recombines TRBV5-3 with TRBJ2-1, with 9 bases fitting TRBD2. TRBV5-3 is placed among ORFs of uncertain function. The V and J ends lost 0 bases and 8 bases, in that order; junction bases with no gene match: 6. The CDR3 length is 15 residues. CDR3 protein: CARSLVGSGRDEQFF. In DNA form, the CDR3 reads TGTGCCAGAAGCTTGGTCGGTAGCGGGAGAGATGAGCAGTTCTTC.

The V call is TRBV28, the J call TRBJ2-4; weak D call: TRBD2 (5 bases). Trimming took 5 bases from V and 4 from J, leaving 15 bases between them. Germline values: CDR1 MDHEN, CDR2 SYDVKM. There are 15 residues in the CDR3. CDR3 region: CASSPSEGMKNIQYF. In nucleotides, the CDR3 is TGTGCCAGCAGTCCCTCCGAGGGAATGAAAAACATTCAGTACTTC.

The CDR3 bases are TGTGCCACCAGTGGAAATCAGGGGGGAAGGACAGAGACCCAGTACTTC. Protein: CATSGNQGGRTETQYF. The V and J genes are TRBV24-1 and TRBJ2-5, with D tentatively TRBD1 (7 bases). CDR3 length equals 16 residues. Germline V gene data show CDR1 as KGHDR and CDR2 as SFDVKD. The germline V and J ends were trimmed by 5 bases and 4 bases, with 19 bases remaining between them.